Listed below are T cell receptor beta chains from one sample, sequenced in a study of PD-L1 blockade in urothelial cancer. The table came from immunoSEQ multiplex PCR; TCRdb's copy has only in-frame clones and leaves some out. Counted here are about 66,000 clones, 85% to 90% occurring once; the ten biggest clones make up approximately 11%. Sequencing was performed on PBMCs, taken around atezolizumab (anti-PD-L1) treatment. Source of these receptors: a man between 60 and 70 years old with urothelial cancer. CDR3s include the opening cysteine and the closing phenylalanine or tryptophan. A D gene is named only where the DNA matches it firmly. The size entry is marked missing in some rows and otherwise reads once, few, many or a size class.

size: NA; V: TRBV7-9; J: TRBJ2-3; D: TRBD1; DNA: TGTGCCAGCAGCTTAGGCAGGGGGTTAACAGATACGCAGTATTTT; CDR3: CASSLGRGLTDTQYF
size: NA; V: TRBV30; J: TRBJ1-2; D: TRBD1; DNA: TGTGCCTGGAGACAGGGGGCTAACTATGGCTACACCTTC; CDR3: CAWRQGANYGYTF
size: NA; V: TRBV6-5; J: TRBJ1-4; D: NA; DNA: TGTGCCAGCAGAGACGAGGGCGAAAAACTGTTTTTT; CDR3: CASRDEGEKLFF
size: NA; V: TRBV6-6; J: TRBJ1-5; D: NA; DNA: TGTGCCAGCAGTTACTCGGGACTCTCCAATCAGCCCCAGCATTTT; CDR3: CASSYSGLSNQPQHF
size: NA; V: TRBV7-3; J: TRBJ2-1; D: NA; DNA: TGTGCCAGCAGCGCAGGCGGGTATAGTGGCAATGAGCAGTTCTTC; CDR3: CASSAGGYSGNEQFF
size: NA; V: TRBV9; J: TRBJ2-3; D: NA; DNA: TGTGCCAGCAGCGTAGCCCTGGATACGCAGTATTTT; CDR3: CASSVALDTQYF
size: NA; V: TRBV13; J: TRBJ1-2; D: TRBD1; DNA: TGTGCCAGCAGCTTAGCGGGACAGGGGGCTTGGGGCTACACCTTC; CDR3: CASSLAGQGAWGYTF
size: NA; V: TRBV7-2; J: TRBJ2-7; D: NA; DNA: TGTGCCAGCAGCTTAGGTCATGCGACCTACGAGCAGTACTTC; CDR3: CASSLGHATYEQYF
size: NA; V: TRBV18; J: TRBJ1-4; D: NA; DNA: TGTGCCAGCTCACCACGGAGACAGGACCGACTGTTTTTT; CDR3: CASSPRRQDRLFF
size: NA; V: TRBV18; J: TRBJ1-2; D: NA; DNA: TGTGCCAGCTCACCACCAGGAGGCTATGGCTACACCTTC; CDR3: CASSPPGGYGYTF
size: NA; V: TRBV27; J: TRBJ2-5; D: NA; DNA: TGTGCCAGCATCTATAGAGAGACCCAGTACTTC; CDR3: CASIYRETQYF
size: NA; V: TRBV9; J: TRBJ1-5; D: TRBD1; DNA: TGTGCCAGCAGCAGGGACAGGGGTGGCAATCAGCCCCAGCATTTT; CDR3: CASSRDRGGNQPQHF
size: NA; V: TRBV28; J: TRBJ2-1; D: NA; DNA: TGTGCCAGCAGTTTGGTACAGGAATACAATGAGCAGTTCTTC; CDR3: CASSLVQEYNEQFF
size: NA; V: TRBV29-1; J: TRBJ2-5; D: TRBD1; DNA: TGCAGCGTCGACGCGGAACAGGGGTGGGAGACCCAGTACTTC; CDR3: CSVDAEQGWETQYF
size: NA; V: TRBV7-3; J: TRBJ2-1; D: TRBD2; DNA: TGTGCCAGCAGGGGTGGTCCTAGCGGATCCTACAATGAGCAGTTCTTC; CDR3: CASRGGPSGSYNEQFF
size: NA; V: TRBV12-2; J: TRBJ2-6; D: NA; DNA: TGTGCAAGTCGCTTAAAGAGCGGAGGCTCTGGGGCCAACGTCCTGACTTTC; CDR3: CASRLKSGGSGANVLTF
size: NA; V: TRBV9; J: TRBJ2-2; D: NA; DNA: TGTGCCAGCAGCGTCACTTACGGGGAGCTGTTTTTT; CDR3: CASSVTYGELFF
size: NA; V: TRBV10-3; J: TRBJ2-1; D: TRBD2; DNA: TGTGCCATCAGTGAGTTACTAGCGGGGGCCAACTCCTACAATGAGCAGTTCTTC; CDR3: CAISELLAGANSYNEQFF
size: NA; V: TRBV4-3; J: TRBJ2-7; D: NA; DNA: TGCGCCAGCAGCCAAGACCGGGGTGGGAAAACCTACGAGCAGTACTTC; CDR3: CASSQDRGGKTYEQYF
size: NA; V: TRBV27; J: TRBJ2-6; D: NA; DNA: TGTGCCAGCAGTCAAGCAGGGGGGGCCAACGTCCTGACTTTC; CDR3: CASSQAGGANVLTF
size: NA; V: TRBV9; J: TRBJ2-5; D: NA; DNA: TGTGCCAGCAGCGCTAAAGAGTCAGGGTGGACGAGGGAGACCCAGTACTTC; CDR3: CASSAKESGWTRETQYF
size: once; V: TRBV2; J: TRBJ2-2; D: NA; DNA: TGTGCCAGCAGTAAAGGGAGGAACACCGGGGAGCTGTTTTTT; CDR3: CASSKGRNTGELFF